Shown below are 22 T cell receptor beta chains from a single sample sequenced in a study of blood T cell repertoires in COVID-19. The data were produced by immunoSEQ multiplex PCR, yet TCRdb's version contains in-frame clones alone and is incomplete. This sample has 110,000 to 150,000 clones, with roughly 84% found just once. The sequencing sample was made of peripheral blood. The receptor source for this set is a human donor in a cohort sampled during active COVID-19.

Only a few counts were recorded for this clone. V is TRBV9 and J is TRBJ1-1, with D hard to call. Germline loops: CDR1 SGDLS, CDR2 YYNGEE. V lost 4 bases, J lost 0 bases, and 7 bases lay in between. The CDR3 covers 13 residues. The CDR3 DNA sequence: TGTGCCAGCAGCTATACAGTGAACACTGAAGCTTTCTTT. As protein: CASSYTVNTEAFF.

This chain joins TRBV19 and TRBJ2-3; D might be TRBD2 (5 bases). Germline V CDR1 and CDR2: LNHDA, SQIVND (reference sequence). V shed 4 bases and J shed 5 bases, with 19 bases lying between them. The CDR3 runs 16 residues. CDR3 sequence: CASSTHGERWKDTQYF. The CDR3 region has the DNA TGTGCCAGTAGTACCCATGGGGAGCGGTGGAAAGATACGCAGTATTTT.

This rearrangement joins TRBV5-1 to TRBJ2-1; no firm D call. CDR3 length: 15 residues. The germline V and J ends were trimmed by 0 bases and 0 bases, with 7 bases remaining between them. CDR1 and CDR2 from the germline V gene are SGHRS and YFSETQ. The DNA for the CDR3 is TGCGCCAGCAGCTTGGTGAGTTCCTCCTACAATGAGCAGTTCTTC. Protein product: CASSLVSSSYNEQFF. The complete variable domain, with remaining parts taken from reference TRBV5-1 and TRBJ2-1, reads KAGVTQTPRYLIKTRGQQVTLSCSPISGHRSVSWYQQTPGQGLQFLFEYFSETQRNKGNFPGRFSGRQFSNSRSEMNVSTLELGDSALYLCASSLVSSSYNEQFFGPGTRLTVL.

The chain recombines TRBV6-2 or TRBV6-3 with TRBJ2-7; D not certain. The germline V gene has CDR1 MNHEY and CDR2 SVGEGT. V lost 6 bases, J lost 3 bases, and 9 bases lay in between. The CDR3 length is 12 residues. Here the CDR3 DNA reads TGTGCCAGCAGCAGCCAAGACTACGAGCAGTACTTC. This codes for CASSSQDYEQYF.

CDR3 nucleotide sequence: TGTGCCAGCAGCTACCCGGGACAGGGGAATGAAAAACTGTTTTTT. Protein sequence: CASSYPGQGNEKLFF. The V gene is TRBV11-3, the J gene TRBJ1-4; 10 bases map to TRBD1. In germline, CDR1 is SGHNT, CDR2 YENEEA. This CDR3 spans 15 amino acids. Trimming took 4 bases from V and 5 from J; bases not matched to a gene: 4.

The chain has TRBV27 and TRBJ2-1; maybe TRBD1 (6 bases). CDR1 is MNHEY, CDR2 SMNVEV, per germline (reference sequence). The ends were cut back, 2 bases at V and 8 bases at J, with 13 bases in the middle. CDR3 size: 14 residues. The CDR3 DNA reads TGTGCCAGCAGTTTAGACGGACAGTCCCATGAGCAGTTCTTC. Translated: CASSLDGQSHEQFF.

The CDR3 region is CASSQAYAGAGTQYF. The DNA for the CDR3 is TGTGCCAGCAGCCAAGCATACGCGGGGGCAGGGACCCAGTACTTC. The chain carries TRBV14 and TRBJ2-5, with D tentatively TRBD2 (7 bases). V was pared by 1 base and J by 7 bases, with 16 bases between. This CDR3 spans 15 amino acids. The germline gives CDR1 SGHDN, CDR2 FVKESK. Full variable domain (outside the CDR3, taken from reference TRBV14 and TRBJ2-5): EAGVTQFPSHSVIEKGQTVTLRCDPISGHDNLYWYRRVMGKEIKFLLHFVKESKQDESGMPNNRFLAERTGGTYSTLKVQPAELEDSGVYFCASSQAYAGAGTQYFGPGTRLLVL.

The rearrangement links TRBV4-3 to TRBJ2-3; TRBD2 agrees at 7 bases. Losses at the gene ends were 0 bases for V and 1 base for J; bases not matched to a gene: 4. The CDR3 extends over 16 amino acids. From germline, CDR1 is LGHNA and CDR2 YSLEER. CDR3 sequence (DNA): TGCGCCAGCAGCCAAGAATTTCGGGGGGGCACAGATACGCAGTATTTT. It encodes CASSQEFRGGTDTQYF.

Only a few counts were recorded for this clone. The CDR3 protein is CATSRGLDRLANYGYTF. Written as DNA, the CDR3 is TGTGCCACCAGCAGAGGGCTAGACCGGTTAGCTAACTATGGCTACACCTTC. The rearrangement uses TRBV15 and TRBJ1-2, with D unresolved. The CDR3 loop spans 17 amino acids. Germline loops: CDR1 LNHNV, CDR2 YYDKDF (reference sequence). V gave up 1 base and J gave up 0 bases, with 15 bases separating them. Together with reference TRBV15 and TRBJ1-2, the CDR3 gives the full variable domain: DAMVIQNPRYQVTQFGKPVTLSCSQTLNHNVMYWYQQKSSQAPKLLFHYYDKDFNNEADTPDNFQSRRPNTSFCFLDIRSPGLGDTAMYLCATSRGLDRLANYGYTFGSGTRLTVV.

The chain carries TRBV6-1 and TRBJ2-3, with D perhaps TRBD1 (6 bases). This CDR3 contains 18 residues. Per germline, CDR1 MNHNS and CDR2 SASEGT. V was clipped by 0 bases and J by 1 base, with 17 bases between them. The CDR3 DNA reads as TGTGCCAGCAGTGAAGCGATAAGACAGGTGGCCCGCACAGATACGCAGTATTTT. Translating gives CASSEAIRQVARTDTQYF.

J is TRBJ1-2 and V is TRBV5-4; 7 bases are shared with TRBD1. The CDR3 contains 16 residues. V lost 3 bases to trimming and J lost 5 bases; unmatched junction nucleotides: 13. CDR1 and CDR2 from the germline V gene are SGHNT and YYREEE (reference sequence). The CDR3 coding sequence is TGTGCCAGCAGCTGGCGGACAGGCGAATTAGTATATGGCTACACCTTC. It translates to CASSWRTGELVYGYTF.

The CDR3 reads CASSLGQGGGSYEQYF. Written as DNA, the CDR3 is TGCGCCAGCAGCTTGGGACAGGGAGGAGGCTCCTACGAGCAGTACTTC. The J gene is TRBJ2-7, the V gene TRBV5-1; D may be TRBD1 (7 bases). Germline V gives CDR1 SGHRS, CDR2 YFSETQ. V was clipped by 0 bases and J by 0 bases, with 13 bases between them. This CDR3 contains 16 residues.

This chain connects TRBV7-2 to TRBJ2-3, with 9 bases aligning to TRBD2. Looked up from germline, CDR1 is SGHTA and CDR2 is FQGNSA. This CDR3 comprises 17 residues. Losses at the gene ends were 5 bases for V and 6 bases for J; bases not matched to a gene: 15. CDR3 loop: CASSPRVLAGPGDTQYF. Here the CDR3 DNA reads TGTGCCAGCAGCCCGCGGGTACTAGCGGGCCCCGGGGATACGCAGTATTTT.

This clone turned up a few times. The chain joins TRBV2 to TRBJ2-7, with 7 bases lining up with TRBD1. With V trimmed by 5 bases and J by 3 bases, 4 bases remained unmatched. The CDR3 totals 13 residues. Germline V gene lookup returns CDR1 SNHLY and CDR2 FYNNEI. CDR3 in DNA: TGTGCCAGCAGTCCAGGGGGTCTCTACGAGCAGTACTTC. It is translated as CASSPGGLYEQYF.

V usage is TRBV6-5 and J usage is TRBJ1-2, with 12 nucleotides matching TRBD1. This CDR3 contains 16 residues. Losses at the gene ends were 6 bases for V and 7 bases for J; bases not matched to a gene: 12. Germline-derived CDR1 and CDR2 are MNHEY and SVGAGI. CDR3 protein: CASRYQGQGARGGYTF. In DNA, the CDR3 is TGTGCCAGCAGATACCAGGGACAGGGGGCGCGAGGTGGCTACACCTTC.

This rearrangement joins TRBV24-1 to TRBJ2-1; a weak D match, TRBD2 (6 bases). The V gene lost 4 bases and the J gene lost 2 bases, with 11 bases spanning the gap. Germline V gene data show CDR1 as KGHDR and CDR2 as SFDVKD. The CDR3 runs to 15 residues. Here the CDR3 reads CATSDASDPYNEQFF. The CDR3 bases are TGTGCCACCAGTGACGCTAGCGACCCCTACAATGAGCAGTTCTTC.

The chain links TRBV4-2 to TRBJ1-3; a weak D match, TRBD1 (6 bases). V shed 4 bases and J shed 0 bases, with 10 bases lying between them. CDR3 length equals 15 residues. Germline CDR1 reads LGHNA; CDR2 reads YNFKEQ. CDR3: CASSRGPLSGNTIYF. The CDR3 bases are TGTGCCAGCAGCCGGGGGCCCCTCTCTGGAAACACCATATATTTT.

CDR3 sequence: CASSLGPGVYGYTF. The CDR3 nucleotides read TGTGCCAGCAGCTTAGGCCCAGGGGTCTATGGCTACACCTTC. The chain carries TRBV7-2 and TRBJ1-2, with D possibly TRBD1 on 6 matching bases. This CDR3 spans 14 amino acids. Trimming took off 1 base at V and 4 bases at J, with 10 bases between the two ends. In germline, CDR1 is SGHTA, CDR2 FQGNSA.

CDR3 in amino acids: CATSGTGSHNEQFF. The CDR3 DNA reads as TGTGCCACCAGTGGGACAGGGAGCCACAATGAGCAGTTCTTC. The rearrangement links TRBV24-1 to TRBJ2-1; 8 bases are a match to TRBD1. Germline values: CDR1 KGHDR, CDR2 SFDVKD. This CDR3 has 14 residues. V shed 5 bases, J shed 5 bases, and the junction held 4 bases outside the gene matches.

This chain connects TRBV5-4 to TRBJ2-5; TRBD1 matches 9 bases. The V segment lost 3 bases and the J segment 3 bases; nucleotides outside the gene matches: 3. CDR1 and CDR2 from the germline V gene are SGHNT and YYREEE (reference sequence). This CDR3 spans 14 amino acids. The CDR3 bases are TGTGCCAGCAGCTGGAGGACAGGGGAAGAGACCCAGTACTTC. As protein: CASSWRTGEETQYF.

Written as DNA, the CDR3 is TGTGCCAGCAGTGCACACAACAATCAGCCCCAGCATTTT. Translation: CASSAHNNQPQHF. The rearrangement links TRBV27 to TRBJ1-5; D is undetermined. V was pared by 5 bases and J by 3 bases, with 8 bases between. Germline CDR1 MNHEY, CDR2 SMNVEV (reference sequence). The CDR3 spans 13 residues.

This chain uses TRBV6-2 or TRBV6-3 with TRBJ1-5, with D perhaps TRBD1 (6 bases). Germline CDR1 and CDR2: MNHEY and SVGEGT. The CDR3 is made up of 16 amino acids. V gave up 2 bases and J gave up 10 bases, with 21 bases separating them. CDR3 region: CASSYGGGRGHVPQHF. The CDR3 DNA reads as TGTGCCAGCAGTTACGGCGGGGGGCGCGGACACGTTCCCCAGCATTTT.